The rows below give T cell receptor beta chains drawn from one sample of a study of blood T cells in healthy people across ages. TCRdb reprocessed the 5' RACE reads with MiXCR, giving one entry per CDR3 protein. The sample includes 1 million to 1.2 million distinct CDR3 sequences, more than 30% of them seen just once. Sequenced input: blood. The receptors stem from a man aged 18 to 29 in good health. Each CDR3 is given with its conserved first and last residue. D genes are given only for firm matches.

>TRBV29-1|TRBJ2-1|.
CSVRHRSDNEQFF
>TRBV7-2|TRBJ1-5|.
CASSLKVDQPRHF
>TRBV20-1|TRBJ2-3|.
CSALSISTQYF
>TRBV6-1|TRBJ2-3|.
CASIEWQRGTDTQYF
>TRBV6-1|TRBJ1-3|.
CASSEAYPGSGSGNTIYF
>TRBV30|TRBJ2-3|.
CAWSGSKGDTQYF
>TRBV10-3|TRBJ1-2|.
CAIRVGAYGYTF
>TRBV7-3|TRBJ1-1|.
CASSLTGGGFTEAFF
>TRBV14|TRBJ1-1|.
CASSRRTSATEAFF
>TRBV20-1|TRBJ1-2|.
CSARDGAKTVGYTF
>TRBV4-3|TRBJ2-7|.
CASSQEMDSSYEQYF
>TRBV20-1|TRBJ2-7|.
CSARALGGVALNYEQYF
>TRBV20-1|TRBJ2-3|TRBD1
CSAPSRQGAFDTQYF
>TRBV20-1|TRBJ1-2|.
CSARRAEEYGYTF
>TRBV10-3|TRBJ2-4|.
CAISERSPGGIQYF
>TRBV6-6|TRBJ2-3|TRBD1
CASRHRGYEADTQYF
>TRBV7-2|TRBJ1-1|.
CASSLVPGHPEAFF
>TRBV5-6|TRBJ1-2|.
CASSLVTSVDYGYTF
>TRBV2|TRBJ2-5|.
CASSPSGQEETQYF
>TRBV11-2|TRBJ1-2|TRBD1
CASSLDRGSGQRNYGYTF
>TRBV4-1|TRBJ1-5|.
CASSPGTTYQPQHF
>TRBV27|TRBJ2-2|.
CASSIRGDNTRELFF
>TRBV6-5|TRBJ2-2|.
CASKRQPLNTGELFF
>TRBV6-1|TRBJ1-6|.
CASSSGKTVPLHF
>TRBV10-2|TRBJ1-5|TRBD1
CASRSEQGAEQPQHF
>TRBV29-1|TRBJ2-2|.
CSVEEDVRTGELFF
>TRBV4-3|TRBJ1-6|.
CASSQVSQENSPLHF
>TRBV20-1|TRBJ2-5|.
CSAREREREQYF
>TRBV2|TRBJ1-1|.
CASRGGTEAFF
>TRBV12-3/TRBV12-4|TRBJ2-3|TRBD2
CASSSLTSGGEDVEYF
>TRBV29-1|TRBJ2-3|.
CGVDGGGAIDTQYF
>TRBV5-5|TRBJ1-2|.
CASSPNRNPGYGYTF
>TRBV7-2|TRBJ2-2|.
CASSLFIFRADNTGELFF
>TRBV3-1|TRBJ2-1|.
CASSPGRGFGEQFF
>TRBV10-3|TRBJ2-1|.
CAITGDNNEQFF
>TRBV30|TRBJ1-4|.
CACPGEGVGEKLFF
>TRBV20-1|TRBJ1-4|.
CSARGATNEKLFF
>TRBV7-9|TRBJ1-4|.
CASSLAIGANEKLFF
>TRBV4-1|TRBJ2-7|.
CASSQDHRSYYEQYF
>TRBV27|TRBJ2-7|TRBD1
CASSLSYETGRVYEQYF
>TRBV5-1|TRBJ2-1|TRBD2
CASSGLAGGQNEQFF
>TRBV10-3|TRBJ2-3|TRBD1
CAVTGTASTDTQYF
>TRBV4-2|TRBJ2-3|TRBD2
CASSLKSGTSGSTDTQYF
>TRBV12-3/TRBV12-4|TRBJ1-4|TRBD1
CASTPIPGTGGEKLFF
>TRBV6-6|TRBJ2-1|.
CASSYPYNEQFF
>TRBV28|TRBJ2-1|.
CASSAPGSSYNEQFF
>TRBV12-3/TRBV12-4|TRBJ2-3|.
CASSFAGGTDTQYF
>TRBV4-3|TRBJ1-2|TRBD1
CASSQEEGTDYGYTF
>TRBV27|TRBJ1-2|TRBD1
CASSGQGAPSNYGYTF
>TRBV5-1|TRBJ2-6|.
CASSPYSGGANVLTF
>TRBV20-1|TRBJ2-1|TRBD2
CSAKGLAGAEDEQFF
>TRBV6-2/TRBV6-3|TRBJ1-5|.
CASSDSRDPPQHF
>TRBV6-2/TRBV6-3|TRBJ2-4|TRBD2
CASSLRTSGSLAKNIQYF
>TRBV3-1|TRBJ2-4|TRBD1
CASSLFSGTGYGNIQYF
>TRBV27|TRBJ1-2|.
CASSSREGSMNYGHTF
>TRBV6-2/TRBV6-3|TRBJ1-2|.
CASIGHNYGYTF
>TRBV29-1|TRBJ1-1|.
CSVEQSFTEAFF
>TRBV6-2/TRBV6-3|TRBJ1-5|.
CASSDSNDQPQHF
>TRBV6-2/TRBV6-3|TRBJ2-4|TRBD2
CASSSRTSGKAKNIQYF